The 21 T cell receptor beta chains below come from one sample, sequenced in a study of blood T cell repertoires in COVID-19. Profiled with immunoSEQ multiplex PCR; TCRdb holds only in-frame clones, not every one. In the table there are approximately 120,000 clones, around two thirds of which are singletons. Sequencing was carried out using peripheral blood. All receptors derive from a woman in her sixties or seventies with acute or convalescent COVID-19.

The rearrangement joins TRBV19 to TRBJ2-3; 7 nucleotides match TRBD2. From germline, CDR1 is LNHDA and CDR2 SQIVND (reference sequence). Unmatched junction bases numbered 4, after V lost 3 bases and J lost 1 base. The CDR3 covers 15 residues. The CDR3 DNA sequence: TGTGCCAGTAGTATCCGGGACTACCGCACAGATACGCAGTATTTT. Residues: CASSIRDYRTDTQYF.

V usage is TRBV3-1 (or the pseudogene TRBV3-2) and J usage is TRBJ2-7; TRBD1 agrees at 7 bases. Per germline, CDR1 LGHDT and CDR2 YNNKEL (reference sequence). The J segment lost 4 bases and the V segment lost 3 bases, leaving 6 bases of the junction unmatched. The CDR3 loop spans 14 amino acids. The CDR3 here is CASSQWSRGYEQYF. The CDR3 DNA reads as TGTGCCAGCAGCCAGTGGTCCAGGGGGTACGAGCAGTACTTC.

The chain combines TRBV30 with TRBJ2-1; 11 bases map to TRBD2. The length of the CDR3 is 13 residues. V gave up 4 bases and J gave up 6 bases; unmatched junction bases: 2. CDR1 GTSNPN and CDR2 SVGIG come from the germline V gene (reference sequence). CDR3 region: CAWNSGRGNEQFF. As DNA, the CDR3 is TGTGCCTGGAATAGCGGGAGGGGCAATGAGCAGTTCTTC. Drawing the rest from reference TRBV30 and TRBJ2-1, the complete variable domain is SQTIHQWPATLVQPVGSPLSLECTVEGTSNPNLYWYRQAAGRGLQLLFYSVGIGQISSEVPQNLSASRPQDRQFILSSKKLLLSDSGFYLCAWNSGRGNEQFFGPGTRLTVL.

CDR3 in DNA: TGTGCCAGCAGTTTAATCCCGACAGGGTACGGCTACACCTTC. The encoded protein is CASSLIPTGYGYTF. V and J are TRBV28 and TRBJ1-2; 7 bases match TRBD1. With V trimmed by 2 bases and J by 8 bases, 8 bases remained unmatched. Germline V lookup: CDR1 MDHEN, CDR2 SYDVKM. This CDR3 is built from 14 residues.

The chain links TRBV5-1 to TRBJ2-1, with D perhaps TRBD2 (5 bases). V lost 4 bases and J lost 0, with 11 bases in between. Germline CDR1 and CDR2: SGHRS and YFSETQ. The CDR3 covers 15 residues. CDR3 loop: CASSIYGNSYNEQFF. The CDR3, as DNA: TGCGCCAGCAGCATATACGGGAACTCCTACAATGAGCAGTTCTTC.

This chain joins TRBV7-2 and TRBJ1-2, with unresolved D. The CDR3 consists of 16 residues. Germline CDR1 and CDR2: SGHTA and FQGNSA. With 0 bases removed from V and 0 bases from J, the gap between germline ends came to 11 bases. The CDR3 region is CASSLAAGTTNYGYTF. For the CDR3, the DNA is TGTGCCAGCAGCTTAGCGGCAGGAACCACTAACTATGGCTACACCTTC.

The chain has TRBV19 and TRBJ2-7; possibly TRBD2 for D (6 bases). Looked up from germline, CDR1 is LNHDA and CDR2 is SQIVND (reference sequence). V shed 5 bases and J shed 3 bases, with 14 bases lying between them. The CDR3 has 14 amino acids. The DNA of the CDR3 is TGTGCCAGTAGTGATGGGACTCCCCTCTACGAGCAGTACTTC. Encoded protein: CASSDGTPLYEQYF. Full variable domain (remainder filled in from reference TRBV19 and TRBJ2-7): DGGITQSPKYLFRKEGQNVTLSCEQNLNHDAMYWYRQDPGQGLRLIYYSQIVNDFQKGDIAEGYSVSREKKESFPLTVTSAQKNPTAFYLCASSDGTPLYEQYFGPGTRLTVT.

The rearrangement uses TRBV29-1 and TRBJ2-1, with 7 bases matching TRBD1. J was trimmed by 12 bases and V by 7 bases; bases with no gene match: 12. Germline CDR1 and CDR2: SQVTM and ANQGSEA. The CDR3 length is 12 residues. In DNA form, the CDR3 reads TGCAGCGGCCGAACAGGGGTGAGTGGGCAGTTCTTC. It translates to CSGRTGVSGQFF.

As regards this clone: The junction and the germline gene differ at one end; a read error may be behind it. This chain uses TRBV29-1 with TRBJ2-7; 13 bases fit TRBD2. The CDR3 loop spans 14 amino acids. Germline V gene data show CDR1 as SQVTM and CDR2 as ANQGSEA. The CDR3 is CSVRTSGSSHEQYF. CDR3 in DNA: TGCAGCGTTAGGACTAGCGGGAGCTCCCACGAGCAGTACTTC.

V and J are TRBV27 and TRBJ2-7; 10 bases fit TRBD1. The J segment lost 2 bases and the V segment lost 0 bases, leaving 4 bases of the junction unmatched. CDR1 and CDR2 (germline): MNHEY, SMNVEV (reference sequence). CDR3 length equals 16 residues. DNA of the CDR3: TGTGCCAGCAGTTTATCGGGACAGGGGATCCCCTACGAGCAGTACTTC. It yields the protein CASSLSGQGIPYEQYF.

CDR3 protein: CASSFRGNRSPLHF. The CDR3 nucleotides are TGTGCCAGCAGTTTTCGAGGGAATCGATCACCCCTCCACTTT. The V gene is TRBV28, the J gene TRBJ1-6; D not resolved. V was pared by 3 bases and J by 10 bases, with 13 bases between. The length of the CDR3 is 14 residues. CDR1 is MDHEN and CDR2 is SYDVKM in the germline V gene. Full variable domain (rest looked up from reference TRBV28 and TRBJ1-6): DVKVTQSSRYLVKRTGEKVFLECVQDMDHENMFWYRQDPGLGLRLIYFSYDVKMKEKGDIPEGYSVSREKKERFSLILESASTNQTSMYLCASSFRGNRSPLHFGNGTRLTVT.

This clone was seen a single time. The chain is built from TRBV21-1 and TRBJ2-7; TRBD1 is the table's D call, not checked against the DNA. TRBV21-1 has pseudogene status. The CDR3 extends over 14 amino acids. CDR3 residues: CASSNPQGTYEQYF. The CDR3 bases are TGTGCCAGCAGCAACCCACAGGGCACCTACGAGCAGTACTTC.

This rearrangement joins TRBV18 to TRBJ2-4, with TRBD2 identical over 7 bases. This CDR3 has 13 amino acids. Unmatched junction bases numbered 2, after V lost 2 bases and J lost 7 bases. CDR1 KGHSH and CDR2 LQKENI come from the germline V gene. The CDR3 region has the DNA TGTGCCAGCTCACCATGGGGGGGGAACATTCAGTACTTC. It codes for CASSPWGGNIQYF.

The gene calls are TRBV5-1 and TRBJ2-2, with a weak D call TRBD1 (6 bases). The germline gives CDR1 SGHRS, CDR2 YFSETQ. The CDR3 spans 15 residues. V was cut by 3 bases and J by 7 bases, with 16 bases left in between. The CDR3 protein is CASSSQTQGHGELFF. DNA for the CDR3: TGCGCCAGCAGCTCGCAAACTCAGGGGCACGGGGAGCTGTTTTTT.

This clone was counted a few times. This rearrangement joins TRBV5-1 to TRBJ1-3; D not certain. This CDR3 contains 15 residues. V lost 0 bases and J lost 4, with 11 bases in between. CDR1 and CDR2 from the germline V gene are SGHRS and YFSETQ. The DNA of the CDR3 is TGCGCCAGCAGCTTGGATGCCGGGGTCGGAAACACCATATATTTT. Translated: CASSLDAGVGNTIYF.

The chain employs TRBV4-3 and TRBJ1-5; maybe TRBD1 (5 bases). The CDR3 is 15 residues long. Germline CDR1 and CDR2: LGHNA and YSLEER. V lost 0 bases to trimming and J lost 6 bases, with 12 bases between them. CDR3 DNA sequence: TGCGCCAGCAGCCAAGATTCAGGGTGGAGTCAGCCCCAGCATTTT. Translating gives CASSQDSGWSQPQHF.

A few counts support this clone. The J gene is TRBJ2-7, the V gene TRBV2; 7 bases line up with TRBD1. Germline V gives CDR1 SNHLY, CDR2 FYNNEI. The CDR3 extends over 16 amino acids. V lost 2 bases and J lost 0; bases outside the gene matches: 7. CDR3 in DNA: TGTGCCAGCAGTGAATCGGGGACAGAAAACTCCTACGAGCAGTACTTC. Its protein is CASSESGTENSYEQYF. Based on the CDR3 plus reference TRBV2 and TRBJ2-7, the full variable domain is EPEVTQTPSHQVTQMGQEVILRCVPISNHLYFYWYRQILGQKVEFLVSFYNNEISEKSEIFDDQFSVERPDGSNFTLKIRSTKLEDSAMYFCASSESGTENSYEQYFGPGTRLTVT.

The J gene is TRBJ1-2, the V gene TRBV5-1; 7 nucleotides match TRBD1. The CDR3 is 15 residues long. Germline CDR1 is SGHRS and CDR2 is YFSETQ. V trimming: 4 bases; J trimming: 0 bases; junction bases outside the gene matches: 6. The CDR3 reads CASSPKTGTNYGYTF. The CDR3 bases are TGCGCCAGCAGCCCCAAGACAGGGACTAACTATGGCTACACCTTC.

J is TRBJ1-6 and V is TRBV2, with no clear D. Germline loops: CDR1 SNHLY, CDR2 FYNNEI. There are 15 residues in the CDR3. Trimming shortened V by 8 bases and J by 0 bases, and 11 bases separated the two germline ends. The CDR3 DNA reads as TGTGCCAGCGCGGAAGGCAGCTCCTATAATTCACCCCTCCACTTT. This gives the protein CASAEGSSYNSPLHF.

The J gene is TRBJ1-5, the V gene TRBV5-1; tentatively, D is TRBD1 (5 bases). V shed 1 base and J shed 0 bases, with 17 bases lying between them. The CDR3 runs to 18 residues. Germline values: CDR1 SGHRS, CDR2 YFSETQ. CDR3: CASSLTQRGRFSNQPQHF. The DNA for the CDR3 is TGCGCCAGCAGCTTGACACAGCGGGGCAGATTTAGCAATCAGCCCCAGCATTTT.

The genes are TRBV27 and TRBJ1-2, with D unresolved. The CDR3 runs to 13 residues. The V gene lost 5 bases and the J gene lost 6 bases, with 13 bases spanning the gap. Germline V gene lookup returns CDR1 MNHEY and CDR2 SMNVEV (reference sequence). CDR3 nucleotide sequence: TGTGCCAGCAGTCGGAGGGCATCGGATGGCTACACCTTC. As protein: CASSRRASDGYTF.